The next 32 T cell receptor beta chains were all read from a single sample in a study of human T cells and chemical hapten exposure. Each CDR3 protein is one row after TCRdb ran MiXCR on the RACE reads. The table has 75,000 to 100,000 distinct CDR3 sequences, roughly 12% seen once. This sample's time point: patch test 1, 2 weeks after DPC sensitization. Treatment described: therapeutic diphenylcyclopropenone sensitization with weekly scalp DPC. The specimen comprised whole blood, sampled in connection with sensitization to the hapten diphenylcyclopropenone (DPC). These receptors were taken from a woman between 40 and 50 years old with alopecia areata. Some clones in this sample may be carry-over from other donors' samples.

The J gene is TRBJ2-7, the V gene TRBV27, with TRBD1 matching over 7 bases. Germline assignment: CDR1 MNHEY and CDR2 SMNVEV (reference sequence). The CDR3 extends over 14 amino acids. V lost 4 bases, J lost 5 bases, and 8 bases stayed unmatched. CDR3 sequence: CASSSGTALNEQYF. The CDR3, as DNA: TGTGCCAGCAGTTCCGGGACAGCCCTCAACGAGCAGTACTTC.

The chain combines TRBV3-1 with TRBJ1-6; D is unresolved. This CDR3 contains 14 residues. Trimming removed 0 bases at V and 8 bases at J, with 8 bases between. Looked up from germline, CDR1 is LGHDT and CDR2 is YNNKEL (reference sequence). The CDR3 nucleotides read TGTGCCAGCAGCCAAGAGGGGATATATTCACCCCTCCACTTT. Encoded protein: CASSQEGIYSPLHF.

The rearrangement uses TRBV9 and TRBJ2-5, with D perhaps matching TRBD2 (6 bases). Germline assignment: CDR1 SGDLS and CDR2 YYNGEE. The germline V and J ends were trimmed by 0 bases and 3 bases, with 12 bases remaining between them. The CDR3 length is 15 residues. CDR3 amino acids: CASSVGERVKETQYF. CDR3 DNA: TGTGCCAGCAGCGTAGGAGAGCGGGTGAAAGAGACCCAGTACTTC.

This clonotype turned up a few times. The chain has TRBV7-2 and TRBJ2-7; D possibly uses TRBD1 or TRBD2 (5 bases each). V lost 5 bases and J lost 3, with 14 bases in between. This CDR3 has 14 residues. Germline V gene data show CDR1 as SGHTA and CDR2 as FQGNSA. The CDR3 DNA is TGTGCCAGCAGCGTAGGGACGGTTAACTACGAGCAGTACTTC. Protein: CASSVGTVNYEQYF.

This clonotype was observed many times. The chain is built from TRBV20-1 and TRBJ1-4, with D hard to call. The CDR3 spans 12 residues. V shed 4 bases and J shed 7 bases, with 10 bases lying between them. Germline V lookup: CDR1 DFQATT, CDR2 SNEGSKA (reference sequence). The CDR3 spells CSAIPAAEKLFF. DNA of the CDR3: TGCAGTGCTATCCCTGCTGCTGAAAAACTGTTTTTT.

This clonotype was observed a handful of times. The rearrangement joins TRBV7-2 to TRBJ2-4; unclear D gene. The CDR3 spans 14 residues. V was clipped by 1 base and J by 0 bases, with 4 bases between them. Per germline, CDR1 SGHTA and CDR2 FQGNSA. The CDR3 spells CASSLGGAKNIQYF. As DNA, the CDR3 is TGTGCCAGCAGCTTAGGGGGAGCCAAAAACATTCAGTACTTC.

The rearrangement joins TRBV5-1 to TRBJ2-2; D might be TRBD2 (5 bases). The germline V and J ends were trimmed by 6 bases and 1 base, with 13 bases remaining between them. CDR3 length equals 15 residues. Looked up from germline, CDR1 is SGHRS and CDR2 is YFSETQ. The CDR3 spells CASKAGTENTGELFF. In DNA form, the CDR3 reads TGCGCCAGCAAGGCGGGTACCGAGAACACCGGGGAGCTGTTTTTT.

This clonotype has a count of ten or more. V gene TRBV9 combines with J gene TRBJ2-5, with a tentative D call TRBD2 (5 bases). The CDR3 runs 16 residues. Germline loops: CDR1 SGDLS, CDR2 YYNGEE. V lost 0 bases and J lost 4, with 16 bases in between. CDR3 sequence (DNA): TGTGCCAGCAGCGTAGCGGGGAGTCCTCACAGAGAGACCCAGTACTTC. The encoded protein is CASSVAGSPHRETQYF. The variable domain in full, with the rest retrieved from reference TRBV9 and TRBJ2-5, is DSGVTQTPKHLITATGQRVTLRCSPRSGDLSVYWYQQSLDQGLQFLIQYYNGEERAKGNILERFSAQQFPDLHSELNLSSLELGDSALYFCASSVAGSPHRETQYFGPGTRLLVL.

This clonotype was counted between two and nine times. The V and J genes are TRBV14 and TRBJ2-7, with a weak D call TRBD2 (5 bases). Germline values: CDR1 SGHDN, CDR2 FVKESK. V lost 3 bases and J lost 2, with 8 bases in between. The CDR3 totals 13 residues. The CDR3 is CASSQVGTYEQYF. The DNA for the CDR3 is TGTGCCAGCAGCCAGGTCGGGACCTACGAGCAGTACTTC.

The chain has TRBV29-1 and TRBJ1-1; D perhaps matches TRBD1 (6 bases). CDR3 length equals 11 residues. V was pared by 6 bases and J by 5 bases, with 10 bases between. Germline CDR1 reads SQVTM; CDR2 reads ANQGSEA. The CDR3 DNA follows: TGCAGCGTACTACAGGGAACTGAAGCTTTCTTT. It translates to CSVLQGTEAFF.

The chain uses TRBV28 and TRBJ1-4, with D perhaps matching TRBD1 (6 bases). Germline values: CDR1 MDHEN, CDR2 SYDVKM. Trimming pared 3 bases from V and 11 bases from J, leaving 16 bases between. The CDR3 totals 14 residues. The CDR3 loop is CASSLTGLGEKLFF. DNA of the CDR3: TGTGCCAGCAGTTTGACAGGCTTAGGAGAGAAACTGTTTTTT. The entire variable domain, with the rest obtained from reference TRBV28 and TRBJ1-4, is as follows: DVKVTQSSRYLVKRTGEKVFLECVQDMDHENMFWYRQDPGLGLRLIYFSYDVKMKEKGDIPEGYSVSREKKERFSLILESASTNQTSMYLCASSLTGLGEKLFFGSGTQLSVL.

This clonotype has more than one count but fewer than ten. The rearrangement joins TRBV6-1 to TRBJ2-1; 8 nucleotides agree with TRBD2. The germline CDR1 and CDR2 sequences are MNHNS and SASEGT. V dropped 7 bases and J dropped 10; count of bases not matched to a gene: 15. The CDR3 has 15 amino acids. The chain's CDR3 is CASIFPAGGWGEQFF. The CDR3 coding sequence is TGTGCCAGCATCTTCCCGGCGGGAGGCTGGGGGGAGCAGTTCTTC.

This clonotype was seen more than once but under ten times. CDR3 nucleotide sequence: TGTGCCAGCAGCGATCGGGACAGGGCGGGGGAAAAACTGTTTTTT. Protein product: CASSDRDRAGEKLFF. This chain links TRBV7-2 with TRBJ1-4; TRBD1 matches at 9 bases. V lost 5 bases, J lost 8 bases, and 9 bases stayed unmatched. Looked up from germline, CDR1 is SGHTA and CDR2 is FQGNSA. The CDR3 contains 15 residues.

This clonotype came up many times. The rearrangement uses TRBV18 and TRBJ1-5, with 8 bases identical to TRBD1. This CDR3 has 16 amino acids. Per the germline V gene, CDR1 is KGHSH and CDR2 is LQKENI. With V trimmed by 2 bases and J by 4 bases, 7 bases remained unmatched. CDR3 DNA sequence: TGTGCCAGCTCACCAAGGAGGACAGGGACTAATCAGCCCCAGCATTTT. This sequence encodes CASSPRRTGTNQPQHF. Combining the CDR3 with reference TRBV18 and TRBJ1-5 gives the whole variable domain NAGVMQNPRHLVRRRGQEARLRCSPMKGHSHVYWYRQLPEEGLKFMVYLQKENIIDESGMPKERFSAEFPKEGPSILRIQQVVRGDSAAYFCASSPRRTGTNQPQHFGDGTRLSIL.

This clonotype was detected many times. The V and J genes are TRBV7-9 and TRBJ1-6; TRBD1 might be the D (5 bases). This CDR3 has 13 amino acids. CDR1 and CDR2 (germline): SEHNR, FQNEAQ (reference sequence). Deletions cut 5 bases from V and 12 bases from J, with 14 bases between. CDR3 sequence reads: CASSRDSRVPLHF. CDR3 in DNA: TGTGCCAGCAGCCGGGACTCCCGCGTACCCCTCCACTTT.

The rearrangement joins TRBV7-9 to TRBJ1-5; D is perhaps TRBD1 (5 bases). This CDR3 has 18 amino acids. V lost 1 base to trimming and J lost 3 bases, with 19 bases between them. Germline V gene lookup returns CDR1 SEHNR and CDR2 FQNEAQ (reference sequence). CDR3: CASSLGPPGSGINQPQHF. The CDR3 region has the DNA TGTGCCAGCAGCTTAGGTCCCCCAGGGTCGGGGATCAATCAGCCCCAGCATTTT.

The chain employs TRBV13 and TRBJ1-5; 11 positions agree with TRBD1. There are 15 residues in the CDR3. Germline V gene data show CDR1 as PRHDT and CDR2 as FYEKMQ (reference sequence). V shed 3 bases, J shed 6 bases, and the junction held 4 bases outside the gene matches. CDR3 nucleotides: TGTGCCAGCAGCTTTGGACAGGGGGCCGGTCAGCCCCAGCATTTT. Its translation: CASSFGQGAGQPQHF. The whole variable domain, filled in from reference TRBV13 and TRBJ1-5, reads AAGVIQSPRHLIKEKRETATLKCYPIPRHDTVYWYQQGPGQDPQFLISFYEKMQSDKGSIPDRFSAQQFSDYHSELNMSSLELGDSALYFCASSFGQGAGQPQHFGDGTRLSIL.

Only a few counts were recorded for this clonotype. The CDR3 region is CASSSSGRNEQFF. The CDR3 coding sequence is TGTGCCAGCAGCTCTTCCGGGAGGAATGAGCAGTTCTTC. This chain links TRBV6-5 with TRBJ2-1; 7 bases are a match to TRBD2. CDR3 length equals 13 residues. CDR1 and CDR2 (germline): MNHEY, SVGAGI. V trimming: 6 bases; J trimming: 7 bases; junction bases outside the gene matches: 6.

This chain connects TRBV5-1 to TRBJ2-3, with 9 bases lining up with TRBD1. The CDR3 is 13 amino acids. Trimming took 7 bases from V and 3 from J; bases not matched to a gene: 3. Germline V CDR1 and CDR2: SGHRS, YFSETQ. CDR3 protein: CASGDRATDTQYF. CDR3 nucleotide sequence: TGCGCCAGCGGGGACAGGGCAACAGATACGCAGTATTTT. The whole variable domain, filled in from reference TRBV5-1 and TRBJ2-3, reads KAGVTQTPRYLIKTRGQQVTLSCSPISGHRSVSWYQQTPGQGLQFLFEYFSETQRNKGNFPGRFSGRQFSNSRSEMNVSTLELGDSALYLCASGDRATDTQYFGPGTRLTVL.

This chain uses TRBV11-2 with TRBJ2-2; the D is unclear. Germline CDR1 reads SGHAT; CDR2 reads FQNNGV. V was pared by 1 base and J by 5 bases, with 11 bases between. This CDR3 is built from 15 residues. The CDR3 reads CASSLVAGATGELFF. CDR3 bases: TGTGCCAGCAGCTTAGTCGCAGGAGCAACCGGGGAGCTGTTTTTT.

This clonotype has just a few counts. As DNA, the CDR3 is TGTGCCAGCTCACGGGAGATCGGGAACACTGAAGCTTTCTTT. Translated: CASSREIGNTEAFF. V usage is TRBV18 and J usage is TRBJ1-1; no firm D call. CDR3 length: 14 amino acids. The V gene lost 4 bases and the J gene lost 1 base, with 10 bases spanning the gap. The V gene's germline CDR1 is KGHSH and CDR2 LQKENI.

In the case of this clonotype: The junction and the germline gene differ at one end; a read error may be behind it. The chain is built from TRBV18 and TRBJ1-2; 9 bases line up with TRBD1. Germline V lookup: CDR1 KGHSH, CDR2 LQKENI. The CDR3 consists of 15 residues. The CDR3 DNA reads as TGTGCCTGCTCACCTTACAGGGGGCTTTTCTATGGCTACACCTTC. This encodes CACSPYRGLFYGYTF.

The chain recombines TRBV12-3 or TRBV12-4 with TRBJ2-1, with 11 bases lining up with TRBD2. The CDR3 spans 14 residues. J was trimmed by 9 bases and V by 7 bases; bases with no gene match: 8. In nucleotides, the CDR3 is TGTGCCAGCACCTCACTAGCGGGAGTTGTTGAGCAGTTCTTC. Its translation: CASTSLAGVVEQFF.

This chain joins TRBV7-3 and TRBJ1-6; maybe TRBD1 (5 bases). V dropped 5 bases and J dropped 7 bases, with 18 bases sitting between them. In germline, CDR1 is SGHTA, CDR2 FQGTGA. This CDR3 has 16 residues. The CDR3 coding sequence is TGTGCCAGCAGCGCAAGTGGCAGGGCTGGGAATTCACCCCTCCACTTT. The encoded protein is CASSASGRAGNSPLHF.

This rearrangement joins TRBV5-1 to TRBJ2-7; 11 bases agree with TRBD2. V was pared by 4 bases and J by 1 base, with 4 bases of the junction left unmatched. The CDR3 is 15 residues long. The germline V gene encodes CDR1 SGHRS and CDR2 YFSETQ. The CDR3 nucleotides read TGCGCCAGCAGCCAAAGACTAGCGGGATCCTACGAGCAGTACTTC. Its translation is CASSQRLAGSYEQYF.

This clonotype was detected only a few times. The rearrangement links TRBV4-3 to TRBJ2-7; TRBD2 matches 7 bases. With 0 bases clipped from V and 3 bases from J, the junction kept 5 bases outside the gene matches. Germline CDR1 reads LGHNA; CDR2 reads YSLEER. CDR3 size: 15 residues. CDR3 coding DNA: TGCGCCAGCAGCCAAGACCCCAGCGGGGTCTACGAGCAGTACTTC. The encoded protein is CASSQDPSGVYEQYF.

V usage is TRBV28 and J usage is TRBJ1-2, with TRBD1 matching 8 bases. Germline V gives CDR1 MDHEN, CDR2 SYDVKM. Trimming at V came to 3 bases and at J to 4 bases, leaving 7 bases not matched to a gene. This CDR3 region has 15 residues. The CDR3: CASSFVSGTGYGYTF. Here the CDR3 DNA reads TGTGCCAGCAGTTTTGTTTCCGGGACAGGCTATGGCTACACCTTC.

The V call is TRBV20-1, the J call TRBJ1-2; 7 positions agree with TRBD1. Germline loops: CDR1 DFQATT, CDR2 SNEGSKA (reference sequence). The CDR3 loop spans 12 amino acids. J gave up 3 bases and V 6 bases, and 4 bases lay outside the gene matches. The CDR3 nucleotides read TGCAGTGCATCAGGGGGATACTATGGCTACACCTTC. Its protein product is CSASGGYYGYTF.

This clonotype was counted only a few times. The rearrangement links TRBV6-5 to TRBJ2-7; D not certain. The V end lost 0 bases, the J end lost 2 bases, and 11 bases lay between the germline ends. The CDR3 has 15 residues. Germline CDR1 MNHEY, CDR2 SVGAGI. The CDR3 spells CASSYSGSLPYEQYF. The DNA for the CDR3 is TGTGCCAGCAGTTACTCGGGCAGCCTCCCCTACGAGCAGTACTTC.

The rearrangement uses TRBV5-4 and TRBJ2-7; 10 bases fit TRBD2. This CDR3 has 16 residues. Trimming took 0 bases from V and 0 from J; bases not matched to a gene: 3. Germline V gene lookup returns CDR1 SGHNT and CDR2 YYREEE (reference sequence). CDR3 residues: CASSLGASGSSYEQYF. For the CDR3, the DNA is TGTGCCAGCAGCTTGGGAGCTAGCGGGAGCTCCTACGAGCAGTACTTC.

The genes are TRBV28 and TRBJ1-5, with D possibly matching TRBD1 (6 bases). Trimming removed 6 bases from V and 11 bases from J, with 11 bases in between. Per the germline V gene, CDR1 is MDHEN and CDR2 is SYDVKM. This CDR3 has 11 amino acids. The CDR3 reads CASREGGAQHF. Here the CDR3 DNA reads TGTGCCAGCAGGGAGGGGGGAGCCCAGCATTTT.

This clonotype was found a few times. The chain combines TRBV7-3 with TRBJ1-1; 7 bases are shared with TRBD1. This CDR3 is 13 amino acids long. With V trimmed by 6 bases and J by 3 bases, 4 bases remained unmatched. The germline gives CDR1 SGHTA, CDR2 FQGTGA. The CDR3 bases are TGTGCCAGCAGACAAGACAGGGACACTGAAGCTTTCTTT. Translating gives CASRQDRDTEAFF.